This TCR beta chain was sequenced during a study of T cell responses to AZD1222 COVID-19 vaccine. The table came from immunoSEQ multiplex PCR; TCRdb's copy has only in-frame clones and leaves some out. The table records more than 130,000 clones, 90% of them present only once. The CDR3 consists of 16 residues. Per the germline V gene, CDR1 is SGHNT and CDR2 is YYREEE (reference sequence). Trimming removed 4 bases from V and 4 bases from J; junction bases left unmatched: 7. This sequence joins TRBV5-4 and TRBJ2-2; 10 bases are a match to TRBD2. This specimen was peripheral blood, taken on day 0 of AZD1222 vaccination. The TCR sequence derives from an adult in good health. CDR3 amino acids: CASSPSGGVFTGELFF. The CDR3 DNA reads as TGTGCCAGCAGCCCGAGCGGGGGGGTTTTCACCGGGGAGCTGTTTTTT.